This is a list of T cell receptor beta chains from one sample in a study of cytomegalovirus exposure and HLA in healthy donors. Produced via immunoSEQ multiplex PCR; TCRdb's table is partial and in-frame only. The table records about 64,000 clones, less than 80% of them present only once. Sequenced input: PBMCs. Receptors were obtained from a woman in her forties or fifties in good health and CMV-seronegative. Each CDR3 is given with its conserved first and last residue. The D gene is left open where the match is weak. A clone size is listed for some rows: how often the clone was seen (once, few, many), or a class if it is expanded.

d_call	clone_size	v_call	j_call	cdr3_aa	cdr3_nt
TRBD1	few	TRBV19	TRBJ2-7	CASSMGQEDYEQYF	TGTGCCAGTAGTATGGGACAGGAGGATTACGAGCAGTACTTC
-	-	TRBV18	TRBJ1-4	CASSPNAVREKLFF	TGTGCCAGCTCACCTAATGCGGTGCGTGAAAAACTGTTTTTT
-	few	TRBV4-3	TRBJ1-1	CASSQLGSMNTEAFF	TGCGCCAGCAGCCAACTGGGCAGTATGAACACTGAAGCTTTCTTT
TRBD1	-	TRBV29-1	TRBJ2-7	CSVDDRGDEQYF	TGCAGCGTTGATGACAGGGGGGACGAGCAGTACTTC
TRBD1	-	TRBV18	TRBJ1-1	CASSPPNRGRLVGNTEAFF	TGTGCCAGCTCACCACCAAACAGGGGTCGCCTGGTGGGGAACACTGAAGCTTTCTTT
TRBD2	few	TRBV5-1	TRBJ2-3	CASSSLAGDPDTQYF	TGCGCCAGCAGCTCCTTAGCGGGAGATCCAGATACGCAGTATTTT
-	medium-sized	TRBV5-1	TRBJ2-7	CASSLDPGSYEQYF	TGCGCCAGCAGCTTGGATCCGGGTTCGTACGAGCAGTACTTC
-	-	TRBV7-9	TRBJ2-1	CASDQRESPNNEQFF	TGTGCCAGTGATCAACGGGAGTCCCCGAACAATGAGCAGTTCTTC
-	-	TRBV19	TRBJ1-2	CASSSPDRYGYTF	TGTGCCAGTAGTTCCCCCGACAGGTATGGCTACACCTTC
-	-	TRBV18	TRBJ2-7	CASSPPGTSTLKQYF	TGTGCCAGCTCACCACCTGGCACCTCCACCTTGAAGCAGTACTTC
TRBD2	-	TRBV28	TRBJ2-7	CASKTGTSGPPYEQYF	TGTGCCAGCAAGACCGGGACTAGCGGACCCCCCTACGAGCAGTACTTC
-	-	TRBV28	TRBJ1-2	CASSSRTDNYGYTF	TGTGCCAGCAGTTCTCGGACAGATAACTATGGCTACACCTTC
-	once	TRBV7-8	TRBJ2-6	CASSLTVDNVLTF	TGTGCCAGCAGCTTAACGGTAGACAACGTCCTGACTTTC
TRBD1	-	TRBV6-5	TRBJ1-1	CASRTGISEAFF	TGTGCCAGCAGGACAGGGATTTCAGAAGCTTTCTTT
TRBD2	-	TRBV7-2	TRBJ2-3	CASSQSLASSTDTQYF	TGTGCCAGCAGTCAGTCACTAGCGTCCAGCACAGATACGCAGTATTTT
-	few	TRBV7-2	TRBJ1-4	CASSSSEKLFF	TGTGCCAGCAGCTCCAGTGAAAAACTGTTTTTT
TRBD2	-	TRBV7-2	TRBJ2-1	CASSPGGPWTSGNNEQFF	TGTGCCAGCAGCCCTGGCGGGCCATGGACTAGCGGAAACAATGAGCAGTTCTTC
TRBD2	once	TRBV28	TRBJ2-1	CASRIAGGSFF	TGTGCCAGCAGGATAGCGGGAGGGTCGTTCTTC